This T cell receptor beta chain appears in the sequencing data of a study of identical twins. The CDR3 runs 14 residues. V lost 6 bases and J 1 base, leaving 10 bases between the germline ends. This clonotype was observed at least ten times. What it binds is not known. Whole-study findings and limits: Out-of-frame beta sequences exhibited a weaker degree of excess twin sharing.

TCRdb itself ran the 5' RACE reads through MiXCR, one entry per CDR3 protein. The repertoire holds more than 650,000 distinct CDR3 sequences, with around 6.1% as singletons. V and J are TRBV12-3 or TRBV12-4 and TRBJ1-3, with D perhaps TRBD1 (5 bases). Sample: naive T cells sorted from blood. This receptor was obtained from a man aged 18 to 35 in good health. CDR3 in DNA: TGTGCCAGCAGCCCATGGGGGTCTGGAAACACCATATATTTT. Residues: CASSPWGSGNTIYF.